These T cell receptor beta chains were read from a single sample in a study of T-cell memory formation after mild COVID-19. MiXCR was run by TCRdb on the 5' RACE reads, yielding one entry per CDR3 protein. The sample lists about 190,000 distinct CDR3 sequences; roughly a tenth were seen once. The material sequenced was PBMCs or a T cell subset sorted from them (not recorded which). All receptors come from a young man who had mild COVID-19 (a few samples of this study predate the infection). Cell type and time point are not known. The CDR3 runs from the conserved cysteine through the conserved F or W. The order of the fields is D gene, clone size, J gene, V gene, CDR3 DNA, CDR3 protein. A D gene is named only where the DNA matches it firmly. Not all rows give a size; the values are once, few, many and, for expanded clones, a class.

>-|many|TRBJ2-5|TRBV2
TGTGCCAGCAGTGCCGGAAGGGCAGGACAGTACAGCGGCTTC
CASSAGRAGQYSGF
>TRBD2|-|TRBJ2-1|TRBV11-2
TGTGCCAGCAGCCCACCACCAGGGTGGGGGGGAATAAGTGAGCAGTTCTTC
CASSPPPGWGGISEQFF
>TRBD2|-|TRBJ2-5|TRBV5-1
TGCGCCAGCAGCTCAATCACTAGCGGCCAAGAGACCCAGTACTTC
CASSSITSGQETQYF
>-|many|TRBJ2-7|TRBV9
TGTGCCAGCAGCGTAGGTAAAAACTACGAGCAGTACTTC
CASSVGKNYEQYF
>-|-|TRBJ2-5|TRBV4-1
TGCGCCAGCAGCCAGTTGGGGGCCGGGAATAAGACCCAGTACTTC
CASSQLGAGNKTQYF
>-|many|TRBJ1-1|TRBV12-3/TRBV12-4
TGTGCCAGCAGTTTAGGCCTCATGAACACTGAAGCTTTCTTT
CASSLGLMNTEAFF
>-|few|TRBJ1-5|TRBV12-3/TRBV12-4
TGTGCCAGCAGTTTAGCCAGGGGAGATCAGCCCCAGCATTTT
CASSLARGDQPQHF
>TRBD1|-|TRBJ2-7|TRBV7-6
TGTGCCAGCAGCTTAGAAGGGGGCCCCCTATACGAGCAGTACTTC
CASSLEGGPLYEQYF
>TRBD2|few|TRBJ2-3|TRBV19
TGTGCCAGTCGCCCGGGTAGCGGGACAAGCACAGATACGCAGTATTTT
CASRPGSGTSTDTQYF
>-|few|TRBJ2-3|TRBV4-1
TGCGCCAGCAGCCCGAACGTCTGGCAGAGACAGGTTCCAGATACGCAGTATTTT
CASSPNVWQRQVPDTQYF
>TRBD2|-|TRBJ2-1|TRBV5-4
TGTGCCAGCAACCCTCTAGGCCGGGGGGGCCGCGAGCAGTTCTTC
CASNPLGRGGREQFF
>TRBD2|few|TRBJ2-5|TRBV6-2/TRBV6-3
TGTGCCAGCAGTGCGGGGGACGAGACCCAGTACTTC
CASSAGDETQYF
>-|many|TRBJ2-4|TRBV4-1
TGCGCCAGCAGCCAAGTAGGTCAGGCCACTCGAGCCAAAAACATTCAGTACTTC
CASSQVGQATRAKNIQYF
>TRBD1|few|TRBJ2-1|TRBV27
TGTGCCAGCAGTTTACGGGCTGAGACAGGGGTCTATGAGCAGTTCTTC
CASSLRAETGVYEQFF
>-|few|TRBJ2-5|TRBV7-3
TGTGCCAGCAGCTTCGGACGGACAGAGACCCAGTACTTC
CASSFGRTETQYF
>-|many|TRBJ2-2|TRBV5-1
TGCGCCAGCAGCGGGATAGGGTTCGGGTCCGGGGAGCTGTTTTTT
CASSGIGFGSGELFF
>-|-|TRBJ1-1|TRBV5-1
TGCGCCAGCAGCTTGGCGGAGACGAACACTGAAGCTTTCTTT
CASSLAETNTEAFF
>TRBD1|few|TRBJ1-1|TRBV4-3
TGCGCCAGCAGCAAGGGACAGCACATGAACACTGAAGCTTTCTTT
CASSKGQHMNTEAFF
>-|-|TRBJ1-5|TRBV12-3/TRBV12-4
TGTGCCAGCAGTTTGGACAGCCCGAGGGATCCCCAGCATTTT
CASSLDSPRDPQHF
>-|-|TRBJ1-2|TRBV28
TGTGCCAGCAAAACGGCCGATAACTATGGCTACACCTTC
CASKTADNYGYTF
>-|-|TRBJ1-1|TRBV5-4
TGTGCCAGCAGGTTGGGCCAGAACACTGAAGCTTTCTTT
CASRLGQNTEAFF
>TRBD1|few|TRBJ1-2|TRBV6-5
TGTGCCAGCAGTAGGGGGACAGCTGACTATGGCTACACCTTC
CASSRGTADYGYTF
>-|few|TRBJ2-2|TRBV7-2
TGTGCCAGCAGTCCCAGGAGGGAGAGCACCGGGGAGCTGTTTTTT
CASSPRRESTGELFF
>TRBD1|-|TRBJ2-5|TRBV24-1
TGTGCCACTCAACCTCGACAGGGGGCTCCGAAGACCCAGTACTTC
CATQPRQGAPKTQYF
>-|few|TRBJ2-3|TRBV5-1
TGCGCCAGCAGCTTGGATCTGAACAGGGTTGCAGATACGCAGTATTTT
CASSLDLNRVADTQYF
>-|-|TRBJ2-2|TRBV20-1
TGCAGTGCTAAACAGGGCCTCACCGGGGAGCTGTTTTTT
CSAKQGLTGELFF
>TRBD2|many|TRBJ2-7|TRBV3-1
TGTGCCAGCAGCCAAGGGATAGCGGGCCTAGCGGGCGAGCAGTACTTC
CASSQGIAGLAGEQYF
>-|few|TRBJ2-2|TRBV5-1
TGCGCCAGCAGCCCGGACAGCACCGGGGAGCTGTTTTTT
CASSPDSTGELFF
>TRBD2|few|TRBJ2-2|TRBV6-2/TRBV6-3
TGTGCCAGCGCTCGGGGAGGGGCGAACGGGGAGCTGTTTTTT
CASARGGANGELFF
>TRBD2|-|TRBJ2-3|TRBV6-1
TGTGCCAGCAGACCCAGCGGGGGAAGCACAGATACGCAGTATTTT
CASRPSGGSTDTQYF
>-|few|TRBJ2-5|TRBV7-2
TGTGCCAGCACGGAAGCGACCCCACTACAAGAGACCCAGTACTTC
CASTEATPLQETQYF
>-|few|TRBJ2-2|TRBV4-3
TGCGCCAGCAGCCAAGACGGGTTAACCGGGGAGCTGTTTTTT
CASSQDGLTGELFF
>TRBD2|-|TRBJ2-3|TRBV11-2
TGTGCCAGCACCCATTCCCGGCGGGGGGGCGGAAATACGCAGTATTTT
CASTHSRRGGGNTQYF
>-|many|TRBJ2-7|TRBV7-3
TGTGCCAGCAGCTTAACCCCCACCGCAGGGCCCTACGAGCAGTACTTC
CASSLTPTAGPYEQYF
>-|few|TRBJ2-3|TRBV28
TGTGCCAGCAGTCCCGCTGTAACAGGGAACACAGATACGCAGTATTTT
CASSPAVTGNTDTQYF
>-|few|TRBJ2-3|TRBV5-1
TGCGCCAGCAGGGGGGGGGCTGGGACAGATACGCAGTATTTT
CASRGGAGTDTQYF
>-|-|TRBJ2-7|TRBV5-1
TGCGCCAGCAGCCTCGGGACCACCGAGCAGTACTTC
CASSLGTTEQYF
>TRBD2|few|TRBJ2-2|TRBV7-8
TGTGCCAGCAGCTTCCGTGGTCTGACTAGCGACACCGGGGAGCTGTTTTTT
CASSFRGLTSDTGELFF
>-|few|TRBJ2-3|TRBV7-8
TGTGCCAGCAGCTTTGAGTGGATCACGGATACGCAGTATTTT
CASSFEWITDTQYF
>TRBD2|few|TRBJ2-7|TRBV18
TGTGCCAGCTCACCGACTAGCGGGGGCTACGAGCAGTACTTC
CASSPTSGGYEQYF
>-|few|TRBJ1-2|TRBV10-3
TGTGCCATCAGTGACGATCCAGGAGCTAACTATGGCTACACCTTC
CAISDDPGANYGYTF
>TRBD2|-|TRBJ2-1|TRBV7-9
TGTGCCAGCAGCAGAGGAGATAGCGGGGGTGACTACAATGAGCAGTTCTTC
CASSRGDSGGDYNEQFF
>TRBD2|few|TRBJ2-1|TRBV4-1
TGCGCCAGCAGCCAAGACCCCAGCGGGGCCTCCTACAATGAGCAGTTCTTC
CASSQDPSGASYNEQFF
>-|-|TRBJ1-4|TRBV11-2
TGTGCCAGCAGCTTGGGGTATGGTGAAAAACTGTTTTTT
CASSLGYGEKLFF
>-|few|TRBJ1-5|TRBV6-2/TRBV6-3
TGTGCCAGCAGCCCGTGGGCGGACAATCAGCCCCAGCATTTT
CASSPWADNQPQHF
>-|few|TRBJ2-7|TRBV6-2/TRBV6-3
TGTGCCAGCAGTTACTCGCCCCGGGATTACACATACGAGCAGTACTTC
CASSYSPRDYTYEQYF
>-|-|TRBJ2-2|TRBV24-1
TGTGCCACCGGGGCGTTTGACGGAAACACCGGGGAGCTGTTTTTT
CATGAFDGNTGELFF
>-|-|TRBJ2-4|TRBV5-1
TGCGCCAGCAGCGCGGAGGGGGGCCGGTCCGCCAAAAACATTCAGTACTTC
CASSAEGGRSAKNIQYF
>-|few|TRBJ2-2|TRBV24-1
TGTGCCACCAGTGGTCCTGGGACAAACACCGGGGAGCTGTTTTTT
CATSGPGTNTGELFF
>-|-|TRBJ2-3|TRBV6-5
TGTGCCAGCAGTTACTCGTGGGATTCTCGGGGACCCACATATACGCAGTATTTT
CASSYSWDSRGPTYTQYF
>-|-|TRBJ2-3|TRBV12-3/TRBV12-4
TGTGCCAGCAGCAAACCGGGACATCCCACAGATACGCAGTATTTT
CASSKPGHPTDTQYF
>-|-|TRBJ2-1|TRBV18
TGTGCCAGCTCACCACCGATGTCCCGGAGCTCCTACAATGAGCAGTTCTTC
CASSPPMSRSSYNEQFF
>-|few|TRBJ2-5|TRBV5-1
TGCGCCAGCAGCTTGGCCCTGCGGGGCGGGGAGACCCAGTACTTC
CASSLALRGGETQYF
>-|-|TRBJ1-5|TRBV19
TGTGCCAGTAGTAGGAGCAGGCAGAGTAATCAGCCCCAGCATTTT
CASSRSRQSNQPQHF
>-|-|TRBJ1-5|TRBV7-2
TGTGCCAGCAGCTTAGAAGTACACCAGCCCCAGCATTTT
CASSLEVHQPQHF
>-|few|TRBJ2-1|TRBV24-1
TGTGCCACCAGTGACGCCTCGGGACACCACTACAATGAGCAGTTCTTC
CATSDASGHHYNEQFF
>TRBD2|few|TRBJ2-3|TRBV6-5
TGTGCCAGCAGTAGCGGGGGGGCCTTTGATACGCAGTATTTT
CASSSGGAFDTQYF